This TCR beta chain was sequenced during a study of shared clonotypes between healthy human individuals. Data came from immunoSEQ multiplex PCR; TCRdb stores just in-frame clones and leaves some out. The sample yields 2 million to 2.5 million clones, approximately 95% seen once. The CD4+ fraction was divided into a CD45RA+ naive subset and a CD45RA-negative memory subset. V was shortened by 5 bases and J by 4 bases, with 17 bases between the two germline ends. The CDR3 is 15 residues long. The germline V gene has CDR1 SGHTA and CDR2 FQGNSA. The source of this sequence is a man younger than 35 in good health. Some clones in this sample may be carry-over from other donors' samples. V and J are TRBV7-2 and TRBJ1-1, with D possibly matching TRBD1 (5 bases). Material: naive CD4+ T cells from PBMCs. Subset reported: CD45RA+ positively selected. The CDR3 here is CASSTRGGVGTEAFF. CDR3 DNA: TGTGCCAGCAGCACTAGGGGAGGGGTTGGCACTGAAGCTTTCTTT. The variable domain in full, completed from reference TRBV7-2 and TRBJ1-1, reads GAGVSQSPSNKVTEKGKDVELRCDPISGHTALYWYRQSLGQGLEFLIYFQGNSAPDKSGLPSDRFSAERTGGSVSTLTIQRTQQEDSAVYLCASSTRGGVGTEAFFGQGTRLTVV.